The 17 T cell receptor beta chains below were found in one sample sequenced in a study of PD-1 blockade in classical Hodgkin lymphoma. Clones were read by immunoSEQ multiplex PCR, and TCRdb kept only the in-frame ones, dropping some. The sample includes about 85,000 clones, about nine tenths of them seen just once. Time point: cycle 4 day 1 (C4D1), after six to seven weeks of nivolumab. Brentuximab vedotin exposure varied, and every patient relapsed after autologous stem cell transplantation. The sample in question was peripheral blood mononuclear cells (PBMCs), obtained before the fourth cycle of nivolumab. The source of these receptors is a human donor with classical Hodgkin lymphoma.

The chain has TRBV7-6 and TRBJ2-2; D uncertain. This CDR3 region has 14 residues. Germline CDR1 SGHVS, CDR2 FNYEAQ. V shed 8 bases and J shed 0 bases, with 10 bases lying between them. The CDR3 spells CASSREPNTGELFF. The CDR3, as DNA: TGTGCCAGCTCAAGGGAACCGAACACCGGGGAGCTGTTTTTT.

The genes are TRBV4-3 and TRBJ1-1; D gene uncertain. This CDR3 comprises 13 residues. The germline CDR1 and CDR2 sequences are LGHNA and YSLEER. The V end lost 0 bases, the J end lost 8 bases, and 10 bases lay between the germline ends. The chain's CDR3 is CASSQESQREAFF. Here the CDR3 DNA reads TGCGCCAGCAGCCAAGAGTCGCAAAGAGAAGCTTTCTTT.

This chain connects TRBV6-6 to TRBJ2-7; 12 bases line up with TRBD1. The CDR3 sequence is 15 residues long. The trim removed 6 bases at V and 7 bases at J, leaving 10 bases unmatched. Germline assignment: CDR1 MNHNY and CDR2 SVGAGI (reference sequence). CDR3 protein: CASRFPGQGAEEQYF. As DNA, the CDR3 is TGTGCCAGCAGGTTCCCGGGACAGGGGGCTGAGGAGCAGTACTTC.

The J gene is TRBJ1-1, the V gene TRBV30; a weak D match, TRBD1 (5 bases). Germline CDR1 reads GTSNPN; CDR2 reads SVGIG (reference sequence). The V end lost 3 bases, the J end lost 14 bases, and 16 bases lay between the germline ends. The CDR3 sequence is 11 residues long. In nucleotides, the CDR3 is TGTGCCTGGAGCCCCCAGGGTGAACACTTCTTT. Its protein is CAWSPQGEHFF.

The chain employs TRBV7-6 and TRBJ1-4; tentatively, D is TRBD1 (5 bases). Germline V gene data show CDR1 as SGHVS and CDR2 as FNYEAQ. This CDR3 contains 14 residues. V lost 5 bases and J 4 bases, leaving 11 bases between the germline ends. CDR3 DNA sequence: TGTGCCAGCAGCCACCGGGACGGTAATGAAAAACTGTTTTTT. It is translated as CASSHRDGNEKLFF.

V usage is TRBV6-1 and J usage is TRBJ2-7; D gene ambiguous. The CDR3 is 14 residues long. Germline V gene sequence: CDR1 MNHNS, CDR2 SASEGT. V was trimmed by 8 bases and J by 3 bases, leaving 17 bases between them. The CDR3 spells CASEPRKLIYEQYF. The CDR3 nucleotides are TGTGCCAGCGAACCCAGGAAGCTTATCTACGAGCAGTACTTC.

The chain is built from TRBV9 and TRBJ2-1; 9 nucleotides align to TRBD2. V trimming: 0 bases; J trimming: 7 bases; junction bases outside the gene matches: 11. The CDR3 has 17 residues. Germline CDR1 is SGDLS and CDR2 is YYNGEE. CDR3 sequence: CASSVVWAGGLENEQFF. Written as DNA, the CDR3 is TGTGCCAGCAGCGTAGTGTGGGCGGGGGGGCTTGAGAATGAGCAGTTCTTC.

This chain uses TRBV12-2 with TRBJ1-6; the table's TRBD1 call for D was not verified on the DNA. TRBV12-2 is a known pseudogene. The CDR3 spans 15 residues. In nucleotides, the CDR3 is TGTGCAAGTCGCCGAAGGGGGAAGTTCGGTTCACCCCTCCACTTT. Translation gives CASRRRGKFGSPLHF.

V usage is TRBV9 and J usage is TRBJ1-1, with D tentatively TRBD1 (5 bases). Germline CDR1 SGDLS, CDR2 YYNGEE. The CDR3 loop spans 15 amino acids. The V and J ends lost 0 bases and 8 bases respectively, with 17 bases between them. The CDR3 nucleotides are TGTGCCAGCAGCGTAGAGGGGCGGGGGAGTCCCGAAGCTTTCTTT. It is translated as CASSVEGRGSPEAFF. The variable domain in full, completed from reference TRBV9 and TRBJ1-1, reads DSGVTQTPKHLITATGQRVTLRCSPRSGDLSVYWYQQSLDQGLQFLIQYYNGEERAKGNILERFSAQQFPDLHSELNLSSLELGDSALYFCASSVEGRGSPEAFFGQGTRLTVV.

The CDR3 reads CASSSTGTGGHEQYF. DNA of the CDR3: TGTGCCAGCAGCTCCACCGGGACAGGGGGCCACGAGCAGTACTTC. The J gene is TRBJ2-7, the V gene TRBV7-9; TRBD1 matches 12 bases. The germline V gene has CDR1 SEHNR and CDR2 FQNEAQ (reference sequence). The CDR3 is 15 amino acids. V lost 4 bases and J lost 5; bases outside the gene matches: 6.

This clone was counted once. CDR3 in DNA: TGTGCCTGGAGCCGACCGGGGTACGGAAACACCATATATTTT. Its protein product is CAWSRPGYGNTIYF. The chain combines TRBV30 with TRBJ1-3; D ambiguous. The CDR3 contains 14 residues. Germline CDR1 reads GTSNPN; CDR2 reads SVGIG (reference sequence). V lost 3 bases to trimming and J lost 4 bases, with 13 bases between them. Together with reference TRBV30 and TRBJ1-3, the CDR3 gives the full variable domain: SQTIHQWPATLVQPVGSPLSLECTVEGTSNPNLYWYRQAAGRGLQLLFYSVGIGQISSEVPQNLSASRPQDRQFILSSKKLLLSDSGFYLCAWSRPGYGNTIYFGEGSWLTVV.

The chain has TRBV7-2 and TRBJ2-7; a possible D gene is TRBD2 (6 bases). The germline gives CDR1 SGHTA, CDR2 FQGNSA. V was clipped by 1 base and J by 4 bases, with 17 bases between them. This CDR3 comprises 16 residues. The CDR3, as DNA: TGTGCCAGCAGCTTAGGGGGTGGAGGGCTGACGTACGAGCAGTACTTC. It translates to CASSLGGGGLTYEQYF.

CDR3 sequence: CASSWTGGVYGYTF. CDR3 in DNA: TGTGCCAGCAGCTGGACAGGGGGCGTCTATGGCTACACCTTC. This chain links TRBV13 with TRBJ1-2, with TRBD1 identical over 11 bases. CDR1 is PRHDT, CDR2 FYEKMQ, per germline (reference sequence). The junction had 2 bases not matched to a gene; V was cut back by 4 bases and J by 4 bases. CDR3 length equals 14 residues.

Here the CDR3 reads CSVTQNTEAFF. The CDR3 region has the DNA TGCAGCGTTACCCAGAACACTGAAGCTTTCTTT. The genes are TRBV29-1 and TRBJ1-1; unclear D gene. CDR1 is SQVTM and CDR2 is ANQGSEA in the germline V gene. This CDR3 has 11 residues. V lost 5 bases to trimming and J lost 1 base, with 5 bases between them.

This CDR3 reads CASTPLLGSPLHF. CDR3 bases: TGTGCCAGCACCCCTCTTCTAGGTTCACCCCTCCACTTT. This chain joins TRBV6-5 and TRBJ1-6; no firm D call. There are 13 residues in the CDR3. Germline assignment: CDR1 MNHEY and CDR2 SVGAGI. Trimming stripped 7 bases from V and 9 bases from J, with 13 bases between.

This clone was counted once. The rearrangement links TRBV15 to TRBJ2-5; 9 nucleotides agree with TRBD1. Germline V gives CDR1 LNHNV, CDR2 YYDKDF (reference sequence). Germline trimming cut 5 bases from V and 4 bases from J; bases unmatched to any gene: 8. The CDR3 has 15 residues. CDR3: CATSLRQGVGETQYF. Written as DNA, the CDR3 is TGTGCCACCAGCCTACGACAGGGGGTAGGAGAGACCCAGTACTTC.

CDR3 in amino acids: CASSLGELQGVNYGYTF. In DNA form, the CDR3 reads TGTGCCAGCAGCTTGGGAGAACTACAGGGAGTCAACTATGGCTACACCTTC. V is TRBV5-8 and J is TRBJ1-2; TRBD1 is a possible D gene (6 bases). Looked up from germline, CDR1 is SGHTS and CDR2 is YDEGEE. V was shortened by 0 bases and J by 2 bases, with 17 bases between the two germline ends. The CDR3 contains 17 residues.